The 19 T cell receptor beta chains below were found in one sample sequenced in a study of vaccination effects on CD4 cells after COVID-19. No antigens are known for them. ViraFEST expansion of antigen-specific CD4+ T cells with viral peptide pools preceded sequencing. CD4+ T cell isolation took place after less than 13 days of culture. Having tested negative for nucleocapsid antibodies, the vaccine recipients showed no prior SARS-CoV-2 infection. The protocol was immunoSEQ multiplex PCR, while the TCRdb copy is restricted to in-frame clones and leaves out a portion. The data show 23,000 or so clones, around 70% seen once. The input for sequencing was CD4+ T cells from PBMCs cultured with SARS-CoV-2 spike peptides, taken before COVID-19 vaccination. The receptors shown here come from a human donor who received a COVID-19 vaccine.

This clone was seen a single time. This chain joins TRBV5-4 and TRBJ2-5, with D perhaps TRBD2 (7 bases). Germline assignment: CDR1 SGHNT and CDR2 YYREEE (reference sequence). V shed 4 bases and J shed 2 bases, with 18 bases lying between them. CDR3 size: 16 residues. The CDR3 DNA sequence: TGTGCCAGCAGCAACCTTAGGGGGGGGACACAAGAGACCCAGTACTTC. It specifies CASSNLRGGTQETQYF.

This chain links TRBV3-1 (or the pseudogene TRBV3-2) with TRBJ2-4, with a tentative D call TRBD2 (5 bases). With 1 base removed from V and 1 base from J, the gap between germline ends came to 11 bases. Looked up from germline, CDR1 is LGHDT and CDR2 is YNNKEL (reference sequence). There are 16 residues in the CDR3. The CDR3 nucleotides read TGTGCCAGCAGCCAAGCCCGGACGGGGGCCAAAAACATTCAGTACTTC. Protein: CASSQARTGAKNIQYF.

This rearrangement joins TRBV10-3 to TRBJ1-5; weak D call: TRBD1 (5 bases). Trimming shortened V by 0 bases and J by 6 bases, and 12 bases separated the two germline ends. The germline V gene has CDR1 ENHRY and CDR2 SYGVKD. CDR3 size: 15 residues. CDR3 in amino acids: CAISESITGGQPQHF. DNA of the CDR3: TGTGCCATCAGTGAGTCGATAACAGGTGGTCAGCCCCAGCATTTT.

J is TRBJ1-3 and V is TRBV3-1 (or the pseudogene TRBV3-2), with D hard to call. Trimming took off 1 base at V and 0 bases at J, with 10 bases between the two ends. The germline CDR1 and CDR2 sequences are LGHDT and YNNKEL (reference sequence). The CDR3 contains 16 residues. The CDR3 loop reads CASSQVPGRSGNTIYF. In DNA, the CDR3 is TGTGCCAGCAGCCAAGTTCCGGGTCGCTCTGGAAACACCATATATTTT.

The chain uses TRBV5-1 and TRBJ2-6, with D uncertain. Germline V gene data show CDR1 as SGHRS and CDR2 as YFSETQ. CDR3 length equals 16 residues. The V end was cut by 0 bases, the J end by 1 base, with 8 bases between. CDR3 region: CASSLEGRSGANVLTF. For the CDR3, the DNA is TGCGCCAGCAGCTTGGAAGGAAGATCTGGGGCCAACGTCCTGACTTTC.

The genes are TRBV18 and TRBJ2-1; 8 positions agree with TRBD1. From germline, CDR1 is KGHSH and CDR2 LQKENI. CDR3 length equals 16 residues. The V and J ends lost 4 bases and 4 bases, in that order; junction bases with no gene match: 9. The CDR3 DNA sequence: TGTGCCAGCTCACAGAACAGGGGGACTGAGTACAATGAGCAGTTCTTC. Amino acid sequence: CASSQNRGTEYNEQFF.

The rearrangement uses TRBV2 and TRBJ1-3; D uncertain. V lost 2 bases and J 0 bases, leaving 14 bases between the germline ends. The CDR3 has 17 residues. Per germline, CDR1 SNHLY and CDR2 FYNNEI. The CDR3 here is CASSETSAALSGNTIYF. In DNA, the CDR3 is TGTGCCAGCAGTGAAACATCGGCAGCTCTCTCTGGAAACACCATATATTTT.

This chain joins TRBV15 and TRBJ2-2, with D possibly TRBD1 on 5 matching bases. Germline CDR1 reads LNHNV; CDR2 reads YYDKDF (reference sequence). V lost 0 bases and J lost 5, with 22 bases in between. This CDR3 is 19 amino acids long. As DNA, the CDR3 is TGTGCCACCAGCAGAGATCAAGGACAACCTGGGGCATCTACCGGGGAGCTGTTTTTT. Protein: CATSRDQGQPGASTGELFF.

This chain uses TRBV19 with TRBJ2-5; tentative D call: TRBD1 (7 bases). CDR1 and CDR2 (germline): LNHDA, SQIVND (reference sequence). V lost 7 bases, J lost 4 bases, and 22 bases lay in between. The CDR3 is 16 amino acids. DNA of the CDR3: TGTGCCAGTAAATCAGGGGGAGGACACTGGGGAGAGACCCAGTACTTC. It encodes CASKSGGGHWGETQYF. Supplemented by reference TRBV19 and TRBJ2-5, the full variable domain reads DGGITQSPKYLFRKEGQNVTLSCEQNLNHDAMYWYRQDPGQGLRLIYYSQIVNDFQKGDIAEGYSVSREKKESFPLTVTSAQKNPTAFYLCASKSGGGHWGETQYFGPGTRLLVL.

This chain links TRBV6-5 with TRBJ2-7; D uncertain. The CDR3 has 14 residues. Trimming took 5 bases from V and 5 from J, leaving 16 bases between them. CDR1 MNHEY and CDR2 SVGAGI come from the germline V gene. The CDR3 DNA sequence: TGTGCCAGCAGTAACCCCGAATTCAGGAACGAGCAGTACTTC. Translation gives CASSNPEFRNEQYF.

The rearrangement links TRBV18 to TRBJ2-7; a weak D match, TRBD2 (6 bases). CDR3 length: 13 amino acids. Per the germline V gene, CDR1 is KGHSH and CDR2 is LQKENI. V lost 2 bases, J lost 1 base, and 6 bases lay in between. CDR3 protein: CASSPGTSYEQYF. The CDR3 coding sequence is TGTGCCAGCTCACCAGGGACTTCCTACGAGCAGTACTTC.

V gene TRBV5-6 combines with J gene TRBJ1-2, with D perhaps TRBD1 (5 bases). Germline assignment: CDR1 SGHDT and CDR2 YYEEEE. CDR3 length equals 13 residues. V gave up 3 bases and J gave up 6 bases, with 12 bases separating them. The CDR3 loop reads CASSSPGLNGYTF. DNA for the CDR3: TGTGCCAGCAGCTCGCCAGGGCTGAATGGCTACACCTTC.

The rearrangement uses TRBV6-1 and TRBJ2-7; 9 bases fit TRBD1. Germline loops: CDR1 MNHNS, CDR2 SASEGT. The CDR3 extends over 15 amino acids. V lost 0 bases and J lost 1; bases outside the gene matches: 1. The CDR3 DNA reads TGTGCCAGCAGTGAAGCCGGGACAGGGTCCTACGAGCAGTACTTC. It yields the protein CASSEAGTGSYEQYF.

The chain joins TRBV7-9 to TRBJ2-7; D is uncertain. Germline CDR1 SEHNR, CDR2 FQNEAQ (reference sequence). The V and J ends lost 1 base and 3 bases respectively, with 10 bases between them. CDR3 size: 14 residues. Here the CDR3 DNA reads TGTGCCAGCAGCTTAGTTCCAGCATACTACGAGCAGTACTTC. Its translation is CASSLVPAYYEQYF.

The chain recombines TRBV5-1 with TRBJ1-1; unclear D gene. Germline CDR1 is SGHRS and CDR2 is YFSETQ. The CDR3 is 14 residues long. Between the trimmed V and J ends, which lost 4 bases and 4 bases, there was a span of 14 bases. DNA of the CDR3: TGCGCCAGCAGCCGAGGAGGGAGCACCACTGAAGCTTTCTTT. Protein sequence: CASSRGGSTTEAFF.

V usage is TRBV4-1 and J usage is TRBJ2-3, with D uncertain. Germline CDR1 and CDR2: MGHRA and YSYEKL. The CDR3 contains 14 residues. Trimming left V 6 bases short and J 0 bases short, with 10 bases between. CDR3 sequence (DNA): TGCGCCAGCAGGAAGGAGCCCAGCACAGATACGCAGTATTTT. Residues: CASRKEPSTDTQYF.

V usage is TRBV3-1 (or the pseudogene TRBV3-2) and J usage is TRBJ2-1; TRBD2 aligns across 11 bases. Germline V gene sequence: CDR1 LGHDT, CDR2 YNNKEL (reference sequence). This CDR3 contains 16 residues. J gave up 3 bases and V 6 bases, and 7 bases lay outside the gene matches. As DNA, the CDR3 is TGTGCCAGCAGTCTAGCGGGAGGTCGGTACTACAATGAGCAGTTCTTC. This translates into CASSLAGGRYYNEQFF.

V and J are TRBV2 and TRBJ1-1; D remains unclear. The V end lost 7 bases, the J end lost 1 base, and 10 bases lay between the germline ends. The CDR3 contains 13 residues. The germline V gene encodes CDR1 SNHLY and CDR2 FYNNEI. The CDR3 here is CASTLGENTEAFF. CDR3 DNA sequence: TGTGCCAGCACTCTTGGGGAGAACACTGAAGCTTTCTTT.

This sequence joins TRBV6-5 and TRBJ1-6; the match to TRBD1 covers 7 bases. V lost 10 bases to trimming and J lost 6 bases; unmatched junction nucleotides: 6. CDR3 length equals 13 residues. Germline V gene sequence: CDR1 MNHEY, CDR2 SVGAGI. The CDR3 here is CAKGQLVNSPLHF. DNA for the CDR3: TGTGCCAAGGGACAGCTAGTTAATTCACCCCTCCACTTT.